Listed below are T cell receptor beta chains from one sample, sequenced in a study of immune evolution from preneoplasia to lung adenocarcinoma. Some clones are missing from TCRdb's copy, which holds only in-frame ones; the method was immunoSEQ multiplex PCR. The sample lists 20,000 to 30,000 clones; less than 80% were seen once. Sequenced: FFPE invasive lung adenocarcinoma tissue. The receptors originated from a person in their sixties with invasive lung adenocarcinoma. Some clones in this sample may be carry-over from other donors' samples. The conserved cysteine and the conserved F or W are not part of the CDR3 here.

CDR3 protein	V gene
ASSPRTGGNEQF	TRBV11-3
ASSLGGGTSYEQY	TRBV11-3
ASSPLQGAYEQY	TRBV5-1
ASSLVANSNTEAF	TRBV5-1
ASSLLRAGDTEAF	TRBV5-1
ASSFASANTGNTIY	TRBV5-1
ASSLLNNYGYT	TRBV5-8
ASSLAGGQGGLGYT	TRBV5-4
ASGQGTVVYNEQF	TRBV12-5
ASTRQGEGYT	TRBV2
ASSPRSGSYEQY	TRBV18
ASSWGPTDTQY	TRBV2
SVGGSQRGYT	TRBV29-1
ASSFTGGYNEQF	TRBV11-3
ASSPGASGVGEQF	TRBV18
ASSPDSGRELETQY	TRBV7-9
ASSPDGLAGGLMLGQF	TRBV4-2
ATKGLAGVREQY	TRBV6-5
ASSTPRGRANTEAF	TRBV18
ASSQPDRDSGELF	TRBV4-2
SARLGIKAF	TRBV20-1
ASSEGLAGVQETQY	TRBV4-2
ASSPAPQYLYEQY	TRBV21-1